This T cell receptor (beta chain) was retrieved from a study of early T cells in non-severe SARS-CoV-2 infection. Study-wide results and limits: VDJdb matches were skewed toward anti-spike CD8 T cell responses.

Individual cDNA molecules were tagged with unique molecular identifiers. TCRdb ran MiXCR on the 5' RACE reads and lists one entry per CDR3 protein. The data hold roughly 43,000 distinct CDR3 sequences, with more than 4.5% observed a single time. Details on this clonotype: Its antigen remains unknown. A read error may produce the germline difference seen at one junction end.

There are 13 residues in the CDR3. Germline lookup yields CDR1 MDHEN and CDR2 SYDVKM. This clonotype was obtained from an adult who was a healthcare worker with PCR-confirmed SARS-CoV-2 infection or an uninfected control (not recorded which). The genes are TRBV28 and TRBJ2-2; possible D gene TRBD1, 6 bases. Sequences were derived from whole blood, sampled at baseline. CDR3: CASRQADTEELFF. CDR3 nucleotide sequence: TGTGCCAGTAGACAGGCCGACACCGAGGAGCTGTTTTTT.